This T cell receptor (beta chain) is from a study of cytomegalovirus exposure and HLA in healthy donors. This CDR3 region has 16 residues. From germline, CDR1 is SGHVS and CDR2 FQNEAQ. V lost 2 bases to trimming and J lost 12 bases; unmatched junction nucleotides: 13. Produced via immunoSEQ multiplex PCR; TCRdb's table is partial and in-frame only. This table holds around 250,000 clones, around 90% found once. The rearrangement joins TRBV7-8 to TRBJ2-1; 10 bases agree with TRBD2. The sequenced material came from PBMCs. The TCR sequence derives from a woman aged 18-35 years in good health and CMV-seronegative. The CDR3 coding sequence is TGTGCCAGCAGCTTATCACCGGGACTAGCGCCAACCTGGCAGTTCTTC. Its protein product is CASSLSPGLAPTWQFF.